These 17 T cell receptor beta chains originate from one sample sequenced in a study of T cell repertoires in cytomegalovirus infection. TCRdb used MiXCR to reprocess the reads, holding one entry per CDR3 protein. Of 250,000 to 300,000 distinct CDR3 sequences in the sample, about 23% are singletons; the top ten hold approximately 15%. Input material: PBMCs. Receptor source: a human donor in good health (CMV status not recorded). Some clones in this sample may be carry-over from other donors' samples.

The V and J genes are TRBV29-1 and TRBJ1-1; D unclear. V shed 4 bases and J shed 3 bases, with 9 bases lying between them. CDR1 SQVTM and CDR2 ANQGSEA come from the germline V gene. This CDR3 spans 12 amino acids. The CDR3 DNA reads as TGCAGCGTTGGCGGCGGGTACACTGAAGCTTTCTTT. Translated: CSVGGGYTEAFF.

This clonotype turned up a few times. The V call is TRBV28, the J call TRBJ1-1; the D is unclear. The CDR3 totals 13 residues. Deletions cut 4 bases from V and 9 bases from J, with 15 bases between. CDR1 and CDR2 (germline): MDHEN, SYDVKM. CDR3 DNA sequence: TGTGCCAGCAGTTCGGAGATCCCTAACAAAGCTTTCTTT. This encodes CASSSEIPNKAFF. Full variable domain (remainder filled in from reference TRBV28 and TRBJ1-1): DVKVTQSSRYLVKRTGEKVFLECVQDMDHENMFWYRQDPGLGLRLIYFSYDVKMKEKGDIPEGYSVSREKKERFSLILESASTNQTSMYLCASSSEIPNKAFFGQGTRLTVV.

This clonotype was seen ten or more times. CDR3 nucleotides: TGTGCCAGCAGCTTACCAGGGGGTCAGCCCCAGCATTTT. Translated, it gives CASSLPGGQPQHF. The chain links TRBV7-2 to TRBJ1-5, with TRBD1 matching 7 bases. CDR3 length equals 13 residues. CDR1 is SGHTA, CDR2 FQGNSA, per germline. V shed 2 bases and J 6 bases; nucleotides not matched to a gene: 1.

The sample holds a few counts of this clonotype. The rearrangement links TRBV5-1 to TRBJ1-6; a weak D match, TRBD1 (6 bases). The V gene's germline CDR1 is SGHRS and CDR2 YFSETQ. The CDR3 has 15 residues. V lost 4 bases, J lost 10 bases, and 18 bases lay in between. As DNA, the CDR3 is TGCGCCAGCAGCGCGGCTAACAGGGCTTACTCACCCCTCCACTTT. This sequence encodes CASSAANRAYSPLHF.

This clonotype was counted many times. CDR3 residues: CATPMVLAVNTGELFF. CDR3 in DNA: TGTGCCACCCCGATGGTTCTAGCGGTGAACACCGGGGAGCTGTTTTTT. The V call is TRBV6-1, the J call TRBJ2-2; TRBD2 matches 7 bases. V trimming: 10 bases; J trimming: 1 base; junction bases outside the gene matches: 12. This CDR3 is built from 16 residues. CDR1 is MNHNS and CDR2 is SASEGT in the germline V gene.

This clonotype was seen a handful of times. The V and J genes are TRBV28 and TRBJ2-2; 9 bases align to TRBD1. V shed 10 bases, J shed 4 bases, and the junction held 13 bases outside the gene matches. This CDR3 region has 16 residues. Germline lookup yields CDR1 MDHEN and CDR2 SYDVKM. The CDR3 reads CATRLPGQGATGELFF. CDR3 DNA sequence: TGTGCCACCCGACTTCCGGGACAGGGTGCCACCGGGGAGCTGTTTTTT.

V usage is TRBV20-1 and J usage is TRBJ1-1; D uncertain. Germline-derived CDR1 and CDR2 are DFQATT and SNEGSKA (reference sequence). V gave up 3 bases and J gave up 2 bases, with 10 bases separating them. This CDR3 region has 13 residues. The CDR3 protein is CSASLQTNTEAFF. The CDR3 DNA follows: TGCAGTGCTAGTTTACAGACTAACACTGAAGCTTTCTTT.

This clonotype occurred a few times. As DNA, the CDR3 is TGTGCCTGGGTCGCCAGCGGGGCCACAGATACGCAGTATTTT. Protein sequence: CAWVASGATDTQYF. The V call is TRBV7-9, the J call TRBJ2-3, with 7 bases that match TRBD2. The V gene end was trimmed by 11 bases and the J gene end by 2 bases; junction bases not matched to a gene: 10. The length of the CDR3 is 14 residues. In germline, CDR1 is SEHNR, CDR2 FQNEAQ (reference sequence).

This clonotype was seen many times. V and J are TRBV7-2 and TRBJ2-1; D is undetermined. Germline loops: CDR1 SGHTA, CDR2 FQGNSA. Deletions cut 3 bases from V and 9 bases from J, with 12 bases between. There are 13 residues in the CDR3. The CDR3 spells CASSFRTRAEQFF. The CDR3 region has the DNA TGTGCCAGCAGCTTCCGGACGAGAGCTGAGCAGTTCTTC.

This clonotype was observed many times. The gene calls are TRBV7-2 and TRBJ1-5; TRBD1 might be the D (6 bases). CDR1 and CDR2 (germline): SGHTA, FQGNSA. V was trimmed by 5 bases and J by 6 bases, leaving 11 bases between them. This CDR3 has 13 residues. For the CDR3, the DNA is TGTGCCAGCAGCGGGGGGCGCGGTCAGCCCCAGCATTTT. Amino acid sequence: CASSGGRGQPQHF.

This clonotype was seen more than once but under ten times. V gene TRBV20-1 combines with J gene TRBJ2-2; tentatively, D is TRBD2 (5 bases). V lost 6 bases and J lost 5, with 16 bases in between. CDR1 DFQATT and CDR2 SNEGSKA come from the germline V gene (reference sequence). This CDR3 has 14 amino acids. CDR3 nucleotides: TGCAGTGCGGTCGAAGGAGGATCGACCGGGGAGCTGTTTTTT. Its translation is CSAVEGGSTGELFF.

The chain uses TRBV30 and TRBJ1-1; D is unclear. V lost 2 bases, J lost 1 base, and 8 bases lay in between. The CDR3 is made up of 13 amino acids. Germline V CDR1 and CDR2: GTSNPN, SVGIG (reference sequence). In DNA form, the CDR3 reads TGTGCCTGGAGTTGGGGATCGAACACTGAAGCTTTCTTT. Its translation is CAWSWGSNTEAFF.

The chain links TRBV20-1 to TRBJ2-7; D not certain. Germline V gene lookup returns CDR1 DFQATT and CDR2 SNEGSKA (reference sequence). V gave up 3 bases and J gave up 4 bases, with 19 bases separating them. The CDR3 sequence is 15 residues long. Here the CDR3 DNA reads TGCAGTGCTAGTCTCGCGGCTTCCAGAGAGTACGAGCAGTACTTC. Residues: CSASLAASREYEQYF.

This clonotype appeared a few times. This sequence joins TRBV10-2 and TRBJ2-2; D is undetermined. Trimming left V 8 bases short and J 2 bases short, with 3 bases between. The CDR3 loop spans 11 amino acids. Per the germline V gene, CDR1 is WSHSY and CDR2 is SAAADI. CDR3 sequence reads: CASGNTGELFF. The DNA of the CDR3 is TGCGCCAGCGGCAACACCGGGGAGCTGTTTTTT.

The chain couples TRBV28 to TRBJ2-2; 7 positions match TRBD1. The CDR3 is 13 amino acids. V lost 8 bases and J lost 5; bases outside the gene matches: 5. In germline, CDR1 is MDHEN, CDR2 SYDVKM. The CDR3 here is CASGAGGTGELFF. The CDR3 nucleotides are TGTGCCAGCGGGGCAGGGGGAACCGGGGAGCTGTTTTTT.

This clonotype has only a few counts. J is TRBJ1-2 and V is TRBV7-2; D perhaps matches TRBD1 (6 bases). The CDR3 has 16 residues. V lost 4 bases and J 7 bases, leaving 22 bases between the germline ends. Germline CDR1 reads SGHTA; CDR2 reads FQGNSA. This CDR3 reads CASSSRGGHLTVGYTF. CDR3 bases: TGTGCCAGCAGCTCCCGCGGGGGACACCTTACAGTTGGCTACACCTTC.

CDR3 protein: CSAPQGVGDGNTIYF. The DNA of the CDR3 is TGCAGTGCCCCCCAGGGCGTTGGAGACGGAAACACCATATATTTT. The chain joins TRBV20-1 to TRBJ1-3; tentatively, D is TRBD1 (5 bases). CDR1 and CDR2 from the germline V gene are DFQATT and SNEGSKA (reference sequence). Between the trimmed V and J ends, which lost 6 bases and 4 bases, there was a span of 19 bases. This CDR3 is built from 15 residues.